Sequencing of this TCR beta chain was carried out in a study of cytomegalovirus exposure and HLA in healthy donors. For the study at large: From approximately 170 million T cells, an earlier analysis saw roughly 110 million unique TCR beta sequences.

This CDR3 is built from 16 residues. Germline V lookup: CDR1 SGHTS, CDR2 YDEGEE. V was pared by 3 bases and J by 3 bases, with 9 bases of the junction left unmatched. Use of 60 Vbeta and 13 Jbeta primers characterized the PCR. TCRdb keeps only in-frame clones here, not all; method: immunoSEQ multiplex PCR. The sample lists 150,000 to 200,000 clones; 70% to 80% were seen once. The sample holds a few counts of this clone. Healthy bone marrow donors formed the donor group. Sequenced sample: PBMCs. V is TRBV5-8 and J is TRBJ2-3, with TRBD1 matching 8 bases. This sequence was found in a woman aged 25 to 39 in good health and CMV-seropositive. The CDR3 nucleotides read TGTGCCAGCAGCTCCGGACAGGGTCTACTAACAGATACGCAGTATTTT. It yields the protein CASSSGQGLLTDTQYF.